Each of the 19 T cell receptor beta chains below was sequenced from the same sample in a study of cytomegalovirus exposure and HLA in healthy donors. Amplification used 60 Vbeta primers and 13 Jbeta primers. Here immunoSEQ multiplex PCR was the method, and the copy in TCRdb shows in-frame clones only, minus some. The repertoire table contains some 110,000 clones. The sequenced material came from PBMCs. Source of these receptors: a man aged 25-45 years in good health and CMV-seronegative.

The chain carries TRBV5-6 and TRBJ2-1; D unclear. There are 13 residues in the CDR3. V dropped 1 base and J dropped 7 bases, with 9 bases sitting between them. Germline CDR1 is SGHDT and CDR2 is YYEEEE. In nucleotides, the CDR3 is TGTGCCAGCAGCTTGAGAATACAAAATGAGCAGTTCTTC. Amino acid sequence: CASSLRIQNEQFF. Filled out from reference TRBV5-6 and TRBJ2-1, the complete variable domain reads DAGVTQSPTHLIKTRGQQVTLRCSPKSGHDTVSWYQQALGQGPQFIFQYYEEEERQRGNFPDRFSGHQFPNYSSELNVNALLLGDSALYLCASSLRIQNEQFFGPGTRLTVL.

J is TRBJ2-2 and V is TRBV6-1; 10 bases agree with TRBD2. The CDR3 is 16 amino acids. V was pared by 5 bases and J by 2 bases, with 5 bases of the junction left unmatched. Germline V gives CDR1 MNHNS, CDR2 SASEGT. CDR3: CASSQGLAANTGELFF. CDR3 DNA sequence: TGTGCCAGCAGTCAAGGACTAGCGGCCAACACCGGGGAGCTGTTTTTT.

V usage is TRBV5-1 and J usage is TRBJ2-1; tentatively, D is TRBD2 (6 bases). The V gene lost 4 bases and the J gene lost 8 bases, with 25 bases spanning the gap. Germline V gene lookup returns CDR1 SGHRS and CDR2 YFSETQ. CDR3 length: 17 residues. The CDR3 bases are TGCGCCAGCAGCGAGTACGGTTCCAGAATAGCGGCTGATGAGCAGTTCTTC. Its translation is CASSEYGSRIAADEQFF.

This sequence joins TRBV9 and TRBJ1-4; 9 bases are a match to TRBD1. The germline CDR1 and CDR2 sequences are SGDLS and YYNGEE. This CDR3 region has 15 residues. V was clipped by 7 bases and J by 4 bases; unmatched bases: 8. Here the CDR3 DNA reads TGTGCCAGCTCTCACCGGGACAGGGATAATGAAAAACTGTTTTTT. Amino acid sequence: CASSHRDRDNEKLFF.

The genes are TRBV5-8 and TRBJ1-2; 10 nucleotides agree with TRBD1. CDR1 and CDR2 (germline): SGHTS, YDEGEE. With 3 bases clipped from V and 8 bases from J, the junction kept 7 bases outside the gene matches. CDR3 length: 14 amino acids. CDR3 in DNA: TGTGCCAGCAGCTGGGACAGGGGCACGGGAGGCTACACCTTC. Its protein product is CASSWDRGTGGYTF.

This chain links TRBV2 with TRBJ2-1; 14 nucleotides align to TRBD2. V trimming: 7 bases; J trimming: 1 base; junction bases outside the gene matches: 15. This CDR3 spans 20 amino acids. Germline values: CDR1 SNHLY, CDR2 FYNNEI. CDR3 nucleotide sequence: TGTGCCAGCACCCCAGGCTCGGGACTAGCGGGAGAAAGGTCCTACAATGAGCAGTTCTTC. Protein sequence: CASTPGSGLAGERSYNEQFF.

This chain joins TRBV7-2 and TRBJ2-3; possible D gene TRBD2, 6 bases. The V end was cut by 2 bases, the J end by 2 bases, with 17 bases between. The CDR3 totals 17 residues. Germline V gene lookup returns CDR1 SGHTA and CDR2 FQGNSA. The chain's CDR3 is CASSLIIVADYTDTQYF. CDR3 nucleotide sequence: TGTGCCAGCAGCTTAATTATTGTAGCGGACTACACAGATACGCAGTATTTT.

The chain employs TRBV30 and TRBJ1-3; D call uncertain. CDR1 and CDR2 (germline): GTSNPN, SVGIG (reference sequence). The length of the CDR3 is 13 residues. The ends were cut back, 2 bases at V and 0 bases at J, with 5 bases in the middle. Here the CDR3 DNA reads TGTGCCTGGAGTCTTTTCTCTGGAAACACCATATATTTT. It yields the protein CAWSLFSGNTIYF. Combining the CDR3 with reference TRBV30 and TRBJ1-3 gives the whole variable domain SQTIHQWPATLVQPVGSPLSLECTVEGTSNPNLYWYRQAAGRGLQLLFYSVGIGQISSEVPQNLSASRPQDRQFILSSKKLLLSDSGFYLCAWSLFSGNTIYFGEGSWLTVV.

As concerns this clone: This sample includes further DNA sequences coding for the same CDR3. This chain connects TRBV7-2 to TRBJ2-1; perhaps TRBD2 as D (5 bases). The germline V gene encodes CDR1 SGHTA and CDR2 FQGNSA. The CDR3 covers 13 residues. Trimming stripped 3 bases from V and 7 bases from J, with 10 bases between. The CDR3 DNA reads TGTGCCAGCAGCTTGGACTCGGGGAATGAGCAGTTCTTC. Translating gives CASSLDSGNEQFF.

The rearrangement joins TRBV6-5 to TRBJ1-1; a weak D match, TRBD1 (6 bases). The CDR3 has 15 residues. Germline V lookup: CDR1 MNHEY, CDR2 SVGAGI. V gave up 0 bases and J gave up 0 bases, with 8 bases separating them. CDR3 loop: CASSYSGQVNTEAFF. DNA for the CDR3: TGTGCCAGCAGTTACTCGGGACAAGTGAACACTGAAGCTTTCTTT.

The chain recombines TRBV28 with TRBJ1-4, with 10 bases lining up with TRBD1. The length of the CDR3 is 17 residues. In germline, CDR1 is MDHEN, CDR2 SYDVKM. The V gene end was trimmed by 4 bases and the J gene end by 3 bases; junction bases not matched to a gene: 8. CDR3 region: CASSSSGTGVPNEKLFF. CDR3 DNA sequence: TGTGCCAGCAGTTCCTCCGGGACAGGGGTCCCTAATGAAAAACTGTTTTTT.

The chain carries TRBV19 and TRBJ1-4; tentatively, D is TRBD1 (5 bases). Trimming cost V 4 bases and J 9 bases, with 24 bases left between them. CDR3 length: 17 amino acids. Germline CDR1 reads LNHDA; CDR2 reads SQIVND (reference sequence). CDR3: CASSKATVRTKDKKLFF. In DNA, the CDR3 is TGTGCCAGTAGTAAGGCGACAGTGAGGACGAAAGATAAAAAACTGTTTTTT. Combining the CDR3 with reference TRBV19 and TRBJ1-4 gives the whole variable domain DGGITQSPKYLFRKEGQNVTLSCEQNLNHDAMYWYRQDPGQGLRLIYYSQIVNDFQKGDIAEGYSVSREKKESFPLTVTSAQKNPTAFYLCASSKATVRTKDKKLFFGSGTQLSVL.

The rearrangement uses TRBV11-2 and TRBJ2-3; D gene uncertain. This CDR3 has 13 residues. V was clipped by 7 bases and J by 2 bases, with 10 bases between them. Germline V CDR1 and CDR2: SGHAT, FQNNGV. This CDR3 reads CASNRGSTDTQYF. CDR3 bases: TGTGCCAGCAATCGCGGCTCCACAGATACGCAGTATTTT. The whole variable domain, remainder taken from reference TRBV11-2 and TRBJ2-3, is EAGVAQSPRYKIIEKRQSVAFWCNPISGHATLYWYQQILGQGPKLLIQFQNNGVVDDSQLPKDRFSAERLKGVDSTLKIQPAKLEDSAVYLCASNRGSTDTQYFGPGTRLTVL.

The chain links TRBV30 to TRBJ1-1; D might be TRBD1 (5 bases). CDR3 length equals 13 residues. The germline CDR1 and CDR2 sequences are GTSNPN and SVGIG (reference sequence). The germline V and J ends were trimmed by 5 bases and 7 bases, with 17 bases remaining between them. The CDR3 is CAWGGGDGSEAFF. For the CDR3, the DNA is TGTGCCTGGGGGGGAGGGGACGGGAGTGAAGCTTTCTTT.

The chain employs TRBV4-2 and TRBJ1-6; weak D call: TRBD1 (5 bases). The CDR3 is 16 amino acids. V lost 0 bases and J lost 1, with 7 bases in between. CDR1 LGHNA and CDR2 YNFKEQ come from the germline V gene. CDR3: CASSQDRVSYNSPLHF. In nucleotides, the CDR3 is TGTGCCAGCAGCCAAGACAGGGTTTCCTATAATTCACCCCTCCACTTT.

The chain's CDR3 is CSVEEVRFRTGGFSNTEAFF. CDR3 sequence (DNA): TGCAGCGTTGAAGAGGTCCGATTCAGGACAGGGGGCTTCTCGAACACTGAAGCTTTCTTT. The chain carries TRBV29-1 and TRBJ1-1, with 11 positions matching TRBD1. The J segment lost 1 base and the V segment lost 0 bases, leaving 16 bases of the junction unmatched. The length of the CDR3 is 20 residues. The germline CDR1 and CDR2 sequences are SQVTM and ANQGSEA.

CDR3 nucleotides: TGTGCCAGCAGCTTATCAGGGTCGGACCTGGGGGAGACCCAGTACTTC. Residues: CASSLSGSDLGETQYF. The genes are TRBV11-2 and TRBJ2-5, with D perhaps matching TRBD1 (5 bases). Trimming shortened V by 2 bases and J by 5 bases, and 18 bases separated the two germline ends. Germline V CDR1 and CDR2: SGHAT, FQNNGV. The CDR3 totals 16 residues.

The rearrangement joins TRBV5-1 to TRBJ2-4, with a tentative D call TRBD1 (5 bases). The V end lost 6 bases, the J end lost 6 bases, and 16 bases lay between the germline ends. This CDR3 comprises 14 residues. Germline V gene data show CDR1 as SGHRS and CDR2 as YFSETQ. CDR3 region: CASKGFEGRNIQYF. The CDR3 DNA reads TGCGCCAGCAAGGGGTTCGAAGGGCGAAACATTCAGTACTTC.

CDR3 sequence: CASSLGQGANEQFF. CDR3 DNA: TGTGCCAGCAGTTTGGGACAGGGAGCTAATGAGCAGTTCTTC. The rearrangement uses TRBV27 and TRBJ2-1, with 9 bases aligning to TRBD1. J was trimmed by 7 bases and V by 3 bases; bases with no gene match: 4. The CDR3 runs to 14 residues. CDR1 and CDR2 from the germline V gene are MNHEY and SMNVEV (reference sequence).